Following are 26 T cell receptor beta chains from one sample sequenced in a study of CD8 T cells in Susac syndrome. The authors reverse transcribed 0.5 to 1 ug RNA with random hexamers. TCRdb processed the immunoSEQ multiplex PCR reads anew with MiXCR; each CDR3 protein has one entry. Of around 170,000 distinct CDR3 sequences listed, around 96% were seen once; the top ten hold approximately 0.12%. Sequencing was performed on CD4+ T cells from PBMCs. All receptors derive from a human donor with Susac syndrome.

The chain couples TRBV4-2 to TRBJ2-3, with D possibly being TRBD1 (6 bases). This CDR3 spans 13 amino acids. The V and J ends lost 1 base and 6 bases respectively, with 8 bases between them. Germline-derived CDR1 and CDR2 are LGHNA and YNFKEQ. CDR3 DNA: TGTGCCAGCAGCCAAGGGGGGCCGGATACGCAGTATTTT. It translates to CASSQGGPDTQYF.

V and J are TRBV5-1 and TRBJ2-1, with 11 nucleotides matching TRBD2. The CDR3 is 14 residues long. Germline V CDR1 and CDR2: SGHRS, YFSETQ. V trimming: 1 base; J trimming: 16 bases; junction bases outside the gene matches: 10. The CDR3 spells CASSLSATSGSGFF. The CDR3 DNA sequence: TGCGCCAGCAGCTTGTCCGCAACTAGCGGGAGCGGCTTCTTC.

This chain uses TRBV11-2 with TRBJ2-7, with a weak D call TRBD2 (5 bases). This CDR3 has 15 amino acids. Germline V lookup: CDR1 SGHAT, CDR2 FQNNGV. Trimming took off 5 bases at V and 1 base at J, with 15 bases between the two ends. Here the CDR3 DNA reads TGTGCCAGCAGCATCCGCAGGACGGGATCCTACGAGCAGTACTTC. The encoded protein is CASSIRRTGSYEQYF.

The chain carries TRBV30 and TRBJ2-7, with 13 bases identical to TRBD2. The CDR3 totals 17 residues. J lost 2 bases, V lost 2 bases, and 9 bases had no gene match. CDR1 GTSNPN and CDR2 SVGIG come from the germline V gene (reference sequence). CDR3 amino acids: CAWSFGGLAGVTYEQYF. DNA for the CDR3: TGTGCCTGGAGTTTTGGTGGACTAGCGGGAGTAACCTACGAGCAGTACTTC.

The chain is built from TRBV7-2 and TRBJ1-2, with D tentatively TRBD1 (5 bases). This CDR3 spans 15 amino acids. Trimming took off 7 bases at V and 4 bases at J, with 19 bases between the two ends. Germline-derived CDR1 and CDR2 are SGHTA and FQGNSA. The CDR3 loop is CASNKGVDMGYGYTF. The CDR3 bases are TGTGCCAGCAACAAAGGGGTGGATATGGGCTATGGCTACACCTTC.

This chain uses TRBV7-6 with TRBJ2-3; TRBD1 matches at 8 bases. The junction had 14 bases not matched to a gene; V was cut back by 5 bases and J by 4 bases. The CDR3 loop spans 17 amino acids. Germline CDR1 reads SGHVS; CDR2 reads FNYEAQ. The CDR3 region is CASSRTPGQDLADTQYF. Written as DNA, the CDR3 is TGTGCCAGCAGCAGAACTCCGGGACAGGACTTGGCAGATACGCAGTATTTT.

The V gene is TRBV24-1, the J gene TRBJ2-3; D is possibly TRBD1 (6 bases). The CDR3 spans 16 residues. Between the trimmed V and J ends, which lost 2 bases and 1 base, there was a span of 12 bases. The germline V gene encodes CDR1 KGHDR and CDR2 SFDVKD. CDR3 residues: CATSDSRRTGTDTQYF. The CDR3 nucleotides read TGTGCCACCAGTGATTCGAGAAGGACAGGCACAGATACGCAGTATTTT.

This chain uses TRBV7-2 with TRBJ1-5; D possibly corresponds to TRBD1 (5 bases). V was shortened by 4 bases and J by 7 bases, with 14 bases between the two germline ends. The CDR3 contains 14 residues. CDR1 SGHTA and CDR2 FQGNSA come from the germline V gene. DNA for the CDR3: TGTGCCAGCAGCTCAGGGTCTGGGGGGCAGCCCCAGCATTTT. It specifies CASSSGSGGQPQHF.

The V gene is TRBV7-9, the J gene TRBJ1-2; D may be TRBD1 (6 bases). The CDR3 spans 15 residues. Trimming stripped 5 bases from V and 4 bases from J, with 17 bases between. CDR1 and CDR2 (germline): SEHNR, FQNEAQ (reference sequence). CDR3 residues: CASSPGGGAPYGYTF. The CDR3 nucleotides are TGTGCCAGCAGCCCTGGCGGGGGGGCTCCCTATGGCTACACCTTC.

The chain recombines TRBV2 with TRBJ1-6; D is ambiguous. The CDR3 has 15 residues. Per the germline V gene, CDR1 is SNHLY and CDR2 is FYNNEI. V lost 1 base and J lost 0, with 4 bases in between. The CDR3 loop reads CASSEGYSYNSPLHF. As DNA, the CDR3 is TGTGCCAGCAGTGAAGGGTACTCCTATAATTCACCCCTCCACTTT.

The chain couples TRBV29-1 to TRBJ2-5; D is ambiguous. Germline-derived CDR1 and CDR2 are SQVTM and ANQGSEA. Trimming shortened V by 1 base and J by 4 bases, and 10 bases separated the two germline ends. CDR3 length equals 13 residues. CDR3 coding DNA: TGCAGCGTTGAAGTCGCGCGCGGAGAGACCCAGTACTTC. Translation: CSVEVARGETQYF.

CDR3 sequence (DNA): TGTGCCAGTAGCTGGGCCCCGGGCGGCAATCAGCCCCAGCATTTT. This codes for CASSWAPGGNQPQHF. The rearrangement links TRBV19 to TRBJ1-5, with D unclear. V dropped 6 bases and J dropped 2 bases, with 14 bases sitting between them. Germline V gene lookup returns CDR1 LNHDA and CDR2 SQIVND (reference sequence). The CDR3 runs to 15 residues.

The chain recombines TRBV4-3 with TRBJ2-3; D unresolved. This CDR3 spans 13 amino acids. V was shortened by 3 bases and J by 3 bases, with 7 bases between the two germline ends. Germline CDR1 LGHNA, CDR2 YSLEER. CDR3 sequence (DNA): TGCGCCAGCAGCCACCCTAATACAGATACGCAGTATTTT. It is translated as CASSHPNTDTQYF.

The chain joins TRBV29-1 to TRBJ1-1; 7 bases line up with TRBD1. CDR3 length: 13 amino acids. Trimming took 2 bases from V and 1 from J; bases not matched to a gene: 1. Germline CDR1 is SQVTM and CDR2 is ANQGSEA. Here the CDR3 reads CSVENRGNTEAFF. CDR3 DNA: TGCAGCGTTGAAAACAGGGGGAACACTGAAGCTTTCTTT.

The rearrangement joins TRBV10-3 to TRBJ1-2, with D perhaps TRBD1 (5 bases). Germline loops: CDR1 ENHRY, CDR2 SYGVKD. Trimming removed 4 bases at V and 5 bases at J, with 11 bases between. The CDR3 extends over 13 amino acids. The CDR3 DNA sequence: TGTGCCATCAGTGGAGGGGTCACTTATGGCTACACCTTC. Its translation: CAISGGVTYGYTF.

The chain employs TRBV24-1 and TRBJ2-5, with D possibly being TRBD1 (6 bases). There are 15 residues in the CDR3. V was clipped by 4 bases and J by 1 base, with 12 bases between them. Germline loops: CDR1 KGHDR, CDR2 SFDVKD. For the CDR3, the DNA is TGTGCCACCAGTGAACACGACAGGTTCCAAGAGACCCAGTACTTC. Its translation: CATSEHDRFQETQYF.

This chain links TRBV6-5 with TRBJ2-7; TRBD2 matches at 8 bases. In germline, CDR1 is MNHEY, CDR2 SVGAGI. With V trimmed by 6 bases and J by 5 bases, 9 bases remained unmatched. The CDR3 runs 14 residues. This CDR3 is CASRGLASSHEQYV. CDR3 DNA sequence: TGTGCCAGCAGAGGACTAGCTAGTTCCCACGAGCAGTACGTC.

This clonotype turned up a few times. The CDR3 is CASSQGNYGYTF. CDR3 DNA sequence: TGTGCCAGTAGTCAGGGGAACTATGGCTACACCTTC. The chain has TRBV3-1 and TRBJ1-2, with D possibly TRBD1 on 6 matching bases. Germline V gene sequence: CDR1 LGHDT, CDR2 YNNKEL (reference sequence). The CDR3 consists of 12 residues. The V end was cut by 9 bases, the J end by 2 bases, with 10 bases between. Full variable domain (rest looked up from reference TRBV3-1 and TRBJ1-2): DTAVSQTPKYLVTQMGNDKSIKCEQNLGHDTMYWYKQDSKKFLKIMFSYNNKELIINETVPNRFSPKSPDKAHLNLHINSLELGDSAVYFCASSQGNYGYTFGSGTRLTVV.

This CDR3 reads CSFRGANTGELFF. The CDR3 bases are TGCAGCTTCCGGGGGGCGAACACCGGGGAGCTGTTTTTT. This sequence joins TRBV29-1 and TRBJ2-2; the match to TRBD2 covers 7 bases. This CDR3 contains 13 residues. Germline V lookup: CDR1 SQVTM, CDR2 ANQGSEA. V trimming: 8 bases; J trimming: 0 bases; junction bases outside the gene matches: 3.

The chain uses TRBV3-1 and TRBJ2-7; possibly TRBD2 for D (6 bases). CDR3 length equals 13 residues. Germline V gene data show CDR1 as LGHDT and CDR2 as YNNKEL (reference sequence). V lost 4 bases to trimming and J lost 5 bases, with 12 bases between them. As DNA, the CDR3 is TGTGCCAGCAGCCTAGGCTCTAGCGACGAGCAGTACTTC. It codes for CASSLGSSDEQYF.

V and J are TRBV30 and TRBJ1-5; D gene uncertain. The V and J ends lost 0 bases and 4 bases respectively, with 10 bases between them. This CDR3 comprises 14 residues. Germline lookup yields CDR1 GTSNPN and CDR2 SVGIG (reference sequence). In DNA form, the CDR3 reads TGTGCCTGGAGTGTAGGCCAGAATAATCAGCCCCAGCATTTT. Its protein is CAWSVGQNNQPQHF.

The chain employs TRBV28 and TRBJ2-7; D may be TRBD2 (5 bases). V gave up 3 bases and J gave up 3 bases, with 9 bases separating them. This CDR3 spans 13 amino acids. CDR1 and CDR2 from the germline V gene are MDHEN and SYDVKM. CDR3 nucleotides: TGTGCCAGCAGTTTCGGGGATCACTACGAGCAGTACTTC. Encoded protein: CASSFGDHYEQYF.

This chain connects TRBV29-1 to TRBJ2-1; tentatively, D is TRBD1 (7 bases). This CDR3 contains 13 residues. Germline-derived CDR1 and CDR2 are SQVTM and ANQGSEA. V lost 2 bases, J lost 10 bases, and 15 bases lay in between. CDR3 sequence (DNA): TGCAGCGTTGAAATGGGACAGCGGGCCGAGCAGTTCTTC. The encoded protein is CSVEMGQRAEQFF.

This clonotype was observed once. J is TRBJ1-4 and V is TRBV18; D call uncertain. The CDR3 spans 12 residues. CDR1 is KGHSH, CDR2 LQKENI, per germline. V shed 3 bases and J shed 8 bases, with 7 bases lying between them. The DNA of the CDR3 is TGTGCCAGCTCACCGTCTCAAGAAAAACTGTTTTTT. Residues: CASSPSQEKLFF.

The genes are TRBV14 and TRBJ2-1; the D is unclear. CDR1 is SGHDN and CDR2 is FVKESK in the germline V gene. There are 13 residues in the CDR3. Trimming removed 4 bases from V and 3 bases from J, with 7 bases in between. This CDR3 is CASSPTFYNEQFF. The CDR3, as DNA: TGTGCCAGCAGCCCGACTTTCTACAATGAGCAGTTCTTC.

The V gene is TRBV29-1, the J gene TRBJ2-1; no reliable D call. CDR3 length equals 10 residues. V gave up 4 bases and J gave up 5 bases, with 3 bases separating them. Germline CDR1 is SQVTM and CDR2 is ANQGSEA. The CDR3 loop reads CSVANNEQFF. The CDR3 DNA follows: TGCAGCGTTGCGAACAATGAGCAGTTCTTC.